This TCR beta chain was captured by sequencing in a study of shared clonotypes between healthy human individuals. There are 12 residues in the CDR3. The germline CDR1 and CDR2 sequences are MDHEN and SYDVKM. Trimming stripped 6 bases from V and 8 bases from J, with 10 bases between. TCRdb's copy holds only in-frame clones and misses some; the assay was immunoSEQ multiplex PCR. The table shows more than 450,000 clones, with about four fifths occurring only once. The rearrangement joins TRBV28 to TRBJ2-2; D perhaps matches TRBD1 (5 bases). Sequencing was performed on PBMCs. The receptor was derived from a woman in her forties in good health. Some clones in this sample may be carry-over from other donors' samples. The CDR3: CASSTSGGELFF. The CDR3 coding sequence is TGTGCCAGCAGCACCTCAGGGGGGGAGCTGTTTTTT.